The sequence of this TCR beta chain was determined in a study of CD8 T cells in ankylosing spondylitis. This clonotype was seen many times. J gave up 4 bases and V 0 bases, and 7 bases lay outside the gene matches. The germline V gene encodes CDR1 SGDLS and CDR2 YYNGEE. The CDR3 has 15 amino acids. From the 5' RACE reads, TCRdb called clonotypes with MiXCR, one entry per CDR3 protein. The data hold 25,000 to 30,000 distinct CDR3 sequences, with about 5.3% observed a single time. The J gene is TRBJ2-7, the V gene TRBV9; 7 bases fit TRBD1. This receptor was identified in a female donor with ankylosing spondylitis or in good health (not recorded which). The sample comprised blood, either unsorted or a sorted T cell fraction (not recorded which). This chain's CDR3 is CASSVGEGAHYEQYF. The CDR3 bases are TGTGCCAGCAGCGTAGGAGAGGGGGCGCATTACGAGCAGTACTTC.